The 6 T cell receptor beta chains below were found in one sample sequenced in a study of T cell responses to AZD1222 COVID-19 vaccine. TCRdb keeps only in-frame clones here, not all; method: immunoSEQ multiplex PCR. The sample yields more than 150,000 clones, about nine tenths seen once. The source material was peripheral blood, sampled 28 days after the second AZD1222 dose. These receptors all come from an adult who received the AZD1222 COVID-19 vaccine.

The chain couples TRBV9 to TRBJ2-6; D may be TRBD2 (5 bases). The CDR3 has 15 residues. Germline-derived CDR1 and CDR2 are SGDLS and YYNGEE. The V end was cut by 0 bases, the J end by 2 bases, with 6 bases between. Here the CDR3 DNA reads TGTGCCAGCAGCGTAGGAGGGACTGGGGCCAACGTCCTGACTTTC. It encodes CASSVGGTGANVLTF.

V and J are TRBV7-2 and TRBJ2-5; D may match TRBD1 or TRBD2 (6 bases each). The germline V and J ends were trimmed by 1 base and 1 base, with 10 bases remaining between them. Germline-derived CDR1 and CDR2 are SGHTA and FQGNSA. The CDR3 is made up of 15 amino acids. CDR3 in DNA: TGTGCCAGCAGCTTAGTATGGGGGGCCCAAGAGACCCAGTACTTC. It is translated as CASSLVWGAQETQYF.

The genes are TRBV11-3 and TRBJ1-1; 11 bases line up with TRBD1. Germline V gene sequence: CDR1 SGHNT, CDR2 YENEEA. This CDR3 region has 14 residues. Trimming cost V 5 bases and J 3 bases; bases outside gene matches: 2. The CDR3 protein is CASSLGQGDTEAFF. The CDR3 DNA reads TGTGCCAGCAGCCTGGGACAGGGGGACACTGAAGCTTTCTTT.

The chain has TRBV7-6 and TRBJ1-1; 10 positions match TRBD1. V gave up 5 bases and J gave up 5 bases; unmatched junction bases: 5. The germline V gene has CDR1 SGHVS and CDR2 FNYEAQ. This CDR3 has 14 residues. CDR3 nucleotides: TGTGCCAGCAGCGAAGGACAGGGGGGAACTGAAGCTTTCTTT. Protein sequence: CASSEGQGGTEAFF.

This chain joins TRBV27 and TRBJ1-5; D gene ambiguous. The CDR3 extends over 17 amino acids. V was clipped by 0 bases and J by 3 bases, with 15 bases between them. Germline V gene data show CDR1 as MNHEY and CDR2 as SMNVEV (reference sequence). CDR3 loop: CASSLSYSKAPNQPQHF. The DNA of the CDR3 is TGTGCCAGCAGTTTATCGTACAGTAAGGCCCCCAATCAGCCCCAGCATTTT.

The V call is TRBV18, the J call TRBJ1-5, with D hard to call. V was clipped by 0 bases and J by 4 bases, with 10 bases between them. The CDR3 extends over 15 amino acids. Germline CDR1 and CDR2: KGHSH and LQKENI. CDR3 nucleotide sequence: TGTGCCAGCTCACCACCGCTTGCAGAGAATCAGCCCCAGCATTTT. Protein sequence: CASSPPLAENQPQHF. Combining the CDR3 with reference TRBV18 and TRBJ1-5 gives the whole variable domain NAGVMQNPRHLVRRRGQEARLRCSPMKGHSHVYWYRQLPEEGLKFMVYLQKENIIDESGMPKERFSAEFPKEGPSILRIQQVVRGDSAAYFCASSPPLAENQPQHFGDGTRLSIL.